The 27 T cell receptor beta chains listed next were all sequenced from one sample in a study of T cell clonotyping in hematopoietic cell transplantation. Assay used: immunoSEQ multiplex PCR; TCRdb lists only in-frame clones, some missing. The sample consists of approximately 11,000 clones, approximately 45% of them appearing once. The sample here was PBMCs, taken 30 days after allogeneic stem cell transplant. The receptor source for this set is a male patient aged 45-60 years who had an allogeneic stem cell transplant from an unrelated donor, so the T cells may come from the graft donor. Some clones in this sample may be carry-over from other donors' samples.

The CDR3, as DNA: TGTGCCTGGAGTAAAGCGGGACAGGTCTACGAGCAGTACTTC. Protein: CAWSKAGQVYEQYF. V and J are TRBV30 and TRBJ2-7; D is perhaps TRBD1 (8 bases). The CDR3 loop spans 14 amino acids. Germline lookup yields CDR1 GTSNPN and CDR2 SVGIG (reference sequence). The V end was cut by 2 bases, the J end by 3 bases, with 14 bases between.

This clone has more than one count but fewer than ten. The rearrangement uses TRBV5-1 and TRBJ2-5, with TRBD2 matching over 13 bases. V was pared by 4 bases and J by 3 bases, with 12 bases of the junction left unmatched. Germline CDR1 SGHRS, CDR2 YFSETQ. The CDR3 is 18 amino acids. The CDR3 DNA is TGCGCCAGCAGCCCTACTGTCCCGGGACTAGCGGGAAAAGAGACCCAGTACTTC. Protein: CASSPTVPGLAGKETQYF. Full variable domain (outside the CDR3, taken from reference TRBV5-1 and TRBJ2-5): KAGVTQTPRYLIKTRGQQVTLSCSPISGHRSVSWYQQTPGQGLQFLFEYFSETQRNKGNFPGRFSGRQFSNSRSEMNVSTLELGDSALYLCASSPTVPGLAGKETQYFGPGTRLLVL.

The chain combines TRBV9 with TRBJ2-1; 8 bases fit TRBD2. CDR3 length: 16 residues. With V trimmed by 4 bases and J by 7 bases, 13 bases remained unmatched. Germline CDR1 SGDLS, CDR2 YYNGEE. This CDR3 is CASSTRTSRDRNEQFF. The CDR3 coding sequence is TGTGCCAGCAGCACTCGGACTAGCAGGGACCGGAATGAGCAGTTCTTC.

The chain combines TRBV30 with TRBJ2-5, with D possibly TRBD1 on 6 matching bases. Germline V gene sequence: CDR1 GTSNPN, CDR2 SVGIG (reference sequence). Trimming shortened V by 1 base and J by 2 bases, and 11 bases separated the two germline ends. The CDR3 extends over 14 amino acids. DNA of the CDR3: TGTGCCTGGAGTGGGGGGCCGGAGCAAGAGACCCAGTACTTC. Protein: CAWSGGPEQETQYF.

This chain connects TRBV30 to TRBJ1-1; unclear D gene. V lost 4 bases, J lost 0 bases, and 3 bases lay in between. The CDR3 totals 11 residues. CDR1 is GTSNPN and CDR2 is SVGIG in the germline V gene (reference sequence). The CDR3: CAWILNTEAFF. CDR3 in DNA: TGTGCCTGGATCCTGAACACTGAAGCTTTCTTT.

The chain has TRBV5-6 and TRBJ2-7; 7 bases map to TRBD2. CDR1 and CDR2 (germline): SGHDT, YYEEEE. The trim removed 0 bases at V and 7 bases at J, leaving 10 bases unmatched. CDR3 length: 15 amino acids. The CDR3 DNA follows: TGTGCCAGCAGCTTGGGAAGCGGGATCTTGGGAGAGCAGTACTTC. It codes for CASSLGSGILGEQYF.

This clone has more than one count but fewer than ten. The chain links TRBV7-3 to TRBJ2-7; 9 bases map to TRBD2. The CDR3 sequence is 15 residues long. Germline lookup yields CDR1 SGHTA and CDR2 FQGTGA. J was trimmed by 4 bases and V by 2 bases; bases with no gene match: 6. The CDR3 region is CASSLFAGGTYEQYF. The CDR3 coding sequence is TGTGCCAGCAGCTTATTCGCGGGAGGGACTTACGAGCAGTACTTC.

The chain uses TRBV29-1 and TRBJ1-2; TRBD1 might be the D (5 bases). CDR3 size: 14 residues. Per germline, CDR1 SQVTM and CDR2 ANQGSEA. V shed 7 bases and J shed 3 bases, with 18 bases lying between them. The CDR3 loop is CSGADTGGHYGYTF. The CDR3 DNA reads TGCAGCGGGGCGGACACGGGGGGACACTATGGCTACACCTTC.

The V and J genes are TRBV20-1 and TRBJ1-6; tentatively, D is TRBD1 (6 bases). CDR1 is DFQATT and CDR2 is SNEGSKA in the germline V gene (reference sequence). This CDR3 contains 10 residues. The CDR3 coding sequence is TGCGCAAAGGGGGATTCACCCCTCCACTTT. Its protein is CAKGDSPLHF.

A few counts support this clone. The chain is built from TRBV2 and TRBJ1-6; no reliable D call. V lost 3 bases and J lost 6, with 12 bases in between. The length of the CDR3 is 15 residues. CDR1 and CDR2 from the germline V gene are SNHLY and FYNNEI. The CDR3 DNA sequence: TGTGCCAGCAGTGATAGTTCCATATCTAATTCACCCCTCCACTTT. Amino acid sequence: CASSDSSISNSPLHF.

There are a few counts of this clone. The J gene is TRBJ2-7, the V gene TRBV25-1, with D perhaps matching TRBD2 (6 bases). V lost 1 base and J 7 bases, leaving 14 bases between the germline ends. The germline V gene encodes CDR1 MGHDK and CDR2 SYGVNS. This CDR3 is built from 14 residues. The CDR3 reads CASSESPSGVEQYF. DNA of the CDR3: TGTGCCAGCAGTGAATCCCCCTCGGGGGTGGAGCAGTACTTC.

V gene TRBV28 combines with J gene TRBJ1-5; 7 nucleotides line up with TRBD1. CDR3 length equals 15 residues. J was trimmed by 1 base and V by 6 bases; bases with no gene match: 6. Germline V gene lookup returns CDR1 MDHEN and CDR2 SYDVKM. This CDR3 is CASRLDRESNQPQHF. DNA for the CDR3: TGTGCCAGCAGACTCGACAGGGAAAGCAATCAGCCCCAGCATTTT. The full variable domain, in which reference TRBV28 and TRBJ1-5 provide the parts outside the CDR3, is DVKVTQSSRYLVKRTGEKVFLECVQDMDHENMFWYRQDPGLGLRLIYFSYDVKMKEKGDIPEGYSVSREKKERFSLILESASTNQTSMYLCASRLDRESNQPQHFGDGTRLSIL.

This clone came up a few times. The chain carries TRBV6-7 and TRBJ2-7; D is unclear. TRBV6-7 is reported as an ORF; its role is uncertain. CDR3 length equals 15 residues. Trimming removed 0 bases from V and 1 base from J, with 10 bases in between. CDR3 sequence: CASSYSRRPSYEQYF. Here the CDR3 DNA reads TGTGCCAGCAGTTACTCGCGCAGGCCTTCCTACGAGCAGTACTTC.

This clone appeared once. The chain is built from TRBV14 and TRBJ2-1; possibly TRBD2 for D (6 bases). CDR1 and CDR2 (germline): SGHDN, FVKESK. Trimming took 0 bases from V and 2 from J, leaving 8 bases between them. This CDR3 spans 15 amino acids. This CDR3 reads CASSQERGAYNEQFF. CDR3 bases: TGTGCCAGCAGCCAAGAGCGGGGTGCCTACAATGAGCAGTTCTTC.

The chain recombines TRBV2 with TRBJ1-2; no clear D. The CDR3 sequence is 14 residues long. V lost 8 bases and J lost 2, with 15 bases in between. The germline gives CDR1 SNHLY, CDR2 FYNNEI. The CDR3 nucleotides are TGTGCCAGCCGTGTGACGGGGAACAACTATGGCTACACCTTC. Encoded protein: CASRVTGNNYGYTF.

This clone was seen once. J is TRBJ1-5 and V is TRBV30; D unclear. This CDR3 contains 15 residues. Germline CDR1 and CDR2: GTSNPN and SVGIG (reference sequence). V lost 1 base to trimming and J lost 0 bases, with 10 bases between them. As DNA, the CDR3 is TGTGCCTGGAGTGGACGGTCGTATAGCAATCAGCCCCAGCATTTT. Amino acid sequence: CAWSGRSYSNQPQHF. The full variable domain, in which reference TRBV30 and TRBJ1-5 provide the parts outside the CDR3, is SQTIHQWPATLVQPVGSPLSLECTVEGTSNPNLYWYRQAAGRGLQLLFYSVGIGQISSEVPQNLSASRPQDRQFILSSKKLLLSDSGFYLCAWSGRSYSNQPQHFGDGTRLSIL.

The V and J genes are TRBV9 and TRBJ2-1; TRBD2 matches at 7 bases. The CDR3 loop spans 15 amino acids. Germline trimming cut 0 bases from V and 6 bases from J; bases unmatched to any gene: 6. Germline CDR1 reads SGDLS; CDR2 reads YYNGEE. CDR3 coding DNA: TGTGCCAGCAGCGTAGTGGGGGGGGTGGTCAATGAGCAGTTCTTC. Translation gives CASSVVGGVVNEQFF.

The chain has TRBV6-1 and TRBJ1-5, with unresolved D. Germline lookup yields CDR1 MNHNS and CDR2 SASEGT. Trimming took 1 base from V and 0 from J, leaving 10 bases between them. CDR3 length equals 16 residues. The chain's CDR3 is CASSEGPIYSNQPQHF. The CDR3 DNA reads TGTGCCAGCAGTGAAGGGCCGATATATAGCAATCAGCCCCAGCATTTT.

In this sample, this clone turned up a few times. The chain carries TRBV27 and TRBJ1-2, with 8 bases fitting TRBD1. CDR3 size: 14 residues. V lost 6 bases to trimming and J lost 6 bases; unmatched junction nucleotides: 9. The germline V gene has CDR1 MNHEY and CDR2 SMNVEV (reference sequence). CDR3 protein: CASSPQDRVHGYTF. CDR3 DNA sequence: TGTGCCAGCAGCCCCCAGGACAGGGTACATGGCTACACCTTC.

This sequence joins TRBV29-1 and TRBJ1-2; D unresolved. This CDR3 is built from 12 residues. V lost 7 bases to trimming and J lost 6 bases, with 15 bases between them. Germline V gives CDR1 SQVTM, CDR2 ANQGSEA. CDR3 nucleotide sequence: TGCAGCGCTGATACTCTCTCAGATGGCTACACCTTC. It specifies CSADTLSDGYTF.

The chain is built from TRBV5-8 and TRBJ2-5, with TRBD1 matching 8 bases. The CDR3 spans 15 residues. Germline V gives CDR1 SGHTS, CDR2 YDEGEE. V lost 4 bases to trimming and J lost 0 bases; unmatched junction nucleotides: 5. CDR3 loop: CASSPTGQDQETQYF. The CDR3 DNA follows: TGTGCCAGCAGCCCGACGGGACAGGACCAAGAGACCCAGTACTTC.

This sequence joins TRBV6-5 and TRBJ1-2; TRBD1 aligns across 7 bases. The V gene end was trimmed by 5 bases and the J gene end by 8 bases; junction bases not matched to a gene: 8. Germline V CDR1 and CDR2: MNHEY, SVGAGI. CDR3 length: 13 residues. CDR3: CASSPEGASGYTF. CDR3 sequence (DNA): TGTGCCAGCAGTCCGGAGGGGGCGAGCGGCTACACCTTC.

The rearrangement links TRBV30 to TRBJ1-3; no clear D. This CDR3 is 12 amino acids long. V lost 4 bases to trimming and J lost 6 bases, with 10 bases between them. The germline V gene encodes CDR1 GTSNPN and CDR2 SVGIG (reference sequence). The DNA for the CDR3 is TGTGCCTGGAATGTAGGCGAAAACACCATATATTTT. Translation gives CAWNVGENTIYF.

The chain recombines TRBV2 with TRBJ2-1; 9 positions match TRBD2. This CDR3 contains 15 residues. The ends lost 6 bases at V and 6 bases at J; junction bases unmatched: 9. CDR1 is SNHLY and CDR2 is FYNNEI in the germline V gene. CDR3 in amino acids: CASRTLAGSSNEQFF. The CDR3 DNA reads TGTGCCAGCAGGACTCTAGCGGGGAGTTCCAATGAGCAGTTCTTC. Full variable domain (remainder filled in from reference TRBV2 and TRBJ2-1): EPEVTQTPSHQVTQMGQEVILRCVPISNHLYFYWYRQILGQKVEFLVSFYNNEISEKSEIFDDQFSVERPDGSNFTLKIRSTKLEDSAMYFCASRTLAGSSNEQFFGPGTRLTVL.

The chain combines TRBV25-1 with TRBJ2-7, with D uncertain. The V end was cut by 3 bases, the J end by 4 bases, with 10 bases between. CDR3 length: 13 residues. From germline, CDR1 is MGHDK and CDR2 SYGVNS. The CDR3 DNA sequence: TGTGCCAGCAGTGATCTGCAAGAATACGAGCAGTACTTC. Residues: CASSDLQEYEQYF.

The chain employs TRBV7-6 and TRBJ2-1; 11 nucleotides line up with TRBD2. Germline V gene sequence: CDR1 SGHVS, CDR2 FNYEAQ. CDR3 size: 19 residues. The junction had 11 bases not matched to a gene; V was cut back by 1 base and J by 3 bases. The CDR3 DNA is TGTGCCAGCAGCTTAGAGGACGTTAGCGGGGGGGCAGGCTACAATGAGCAGTTCTTC. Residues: CASSLEDVSGGAGYNEQFF.

CDR3 nucleotide sequence: TGTGCCTGGAGTGTATTATCGGGCGGTGCCTCTGTCCTGACTTTC. Protein sequence: CAWSVLSGGASVLTF. This chain uses TRBV30 with TRBJ2-6; D gene uncertain. Germline-derived CDR1 and CDR2 are GTSNPN and SVGIG (reference sequence). CDR3 length: 15 residues. V gave up 0 bases and J gave up 13 bases, with 19 bases separating them.